The 19 T cell receptor beta chains listed next were all sequenced from one sample in a study of Tregs in tolerant kidney transplant recipients. Measured with immunoSEQ multiplex PCR; TCRdb has only the in-frame clones, and not every one. Here the sample table reports tens of thousands of clones. Material: CD4+ T cells from blood, obtained before the transplant. Receptors originate from a human donor who received a combined kidney and bone marrow transplant.

Remarks on this clone: The CDR3 end is not reached by the read, which stops 3 residues before it; the germline J gene fills it in. V is TRBV19 and J is TRBJ1-1; D call uncertain. V was shortened by 4 bases and J by 4 bases, with 10 bases between the two germline ends. CDR1 and CDR2 (germline): LNHDA, SQIVND (reference sequence). CDR3 length equals 13 residues. The CDR3 region is CASSRWQITEAFF. CDR3 bases read: TGTGCCAGTAGTAGGTGGCAGATCACTGAA.

This chain's CDR3 is CASSPQQETQYF. Partial CDR3 DNA: TGTGCCAGCTCACCCCAGCAAGAGACC. V gene TRBV18 combines with J gene TRBJ2-5; D ambiguous. Sequencing ends 3 residues short of the CDR3 end; the germline J gene provides the rest. The germline V gene encodes CDR1 KGHSH and CDR2 LQKENI. This CDR3 has 12 residues. Trimming took off 3 bases at V and 2 bases at J, with 4 bases between the two ends.

As concerns this clone: The read comes to an end 3 residues before the CDR3 does, leaving the germline J gene to fill in the end. The gene calls are TRBV23-1 and TRBJ2-4; TRBD2 might be the D (6 bases). TRBV23-1 is an ORF, with its function uncertain. The CDR3 has 16 residues. With 0 bases removed from V and 2 bases from J, the gap between germline ends came to 11 bases. CDR3 protein: CASSQSAGTTKNIQYF. CDR3 DNA, as far as it was read: TGCGCCAGCAGTCAATCAGCGGGCACCACCAAAAACATT.

Details on this clone: The CDR3 goes on 3 residues after the read ends, and that part is filled in from the germline J gene. This chain links TRBV6-2 or TRBV6-3 with TRBJ2-7, with D perhaps matching TRBD1 (6 bases). V was cut by 7 bases and J by 2 bases, with 12 bases left in between. This CDR3 contains 13 residues. Per the germline V gene, CDR1 is MNHEY and CDR2 is SVGEGT. CDR3 DNA, as far as it was read: TGTGCCAGCACCCCACAGGGTCCCTACGAG. Translating gives CASTPQGPYE. The whole CDR3 reads CASTPQGPYEQYF.

About this clone itself: The CDR3 extends 3 residues past the end of the read, so its final part is completed from the germline J gene. This chain links TRBV2 with TRBJ1-2, with TRBD1 matching over 7 bases. Germline CDR1 and CDR2: SNHLY and FYNNEI. With V trimmed by 8 bases and J by 5 bases, 5 bases remained unmatched. The length of the CDR3 is 12 residues. Partial CDR3 DNA: TGTGCCAGCGGAGAGGGGGCGTATGGC. It encodes CASGEGAYG. The whole CDR3 sequence reads CASGEGAYGYTF. Based on the CDR3 plus reference TRBV2 and TRBJ1-2, the full variable domain is EPEVTQTPSHQVTQMGQEVILRCVPISNHLYFYWYRQILGQKVEFLVSFYNNEISEKSEIFDDQFSVERPDGSNFTLKIRSTKLEDSAMYFCASGEGAYGYTFGSGTRLTVV.

As to this clone: The read ends 3 residues early relative to the CDR3; the germline J gene fills the gap. This chain links TRBV30 with TRBJ1-2; TRBD1 agrees at 9 bases. V dropped 3 bases and J dropped 5; count of bases not matched to a gene: 7. The CDR3 contains 14 residues. Germline CDR1 GTSNPN, CDR2 SVGIG (reference sequence). The CDR3 reads CAWSDPGQGYGYTF. The CDR3 DNA, read in part, is TGTGCCTGGAGCGACCCGGGACAGGGTTATGGC.

The CDR3 loop is CAWSRKSPGEKLFF. Incomplete CDR3 DNA: TGTGCCTGGAGTCGAAAATCCCCGGGTGAAAAA. The chain links TRBV30 to TRBJ1-4; no firm D call. The read terminates 3 residues before the CDR3 end, so the remaining end is supplied by the germline J gene. The CDR3 loop spans 14 amino acids. The germline gives CDR1 GTSNPN, CDR2 SVGIG (reference sequence). Deletions cut 2 bases from V and 7 bases from J, with 14 bases between.

As for this clone: The read ends 3 residues shy of where the CDR3 ends; the end is completed using the germline J gene. The V gene is TRBV5-6, the J gene TRBJ1-2; D is possibly TRBD1 (5 bases). Germline CDR1 SGHDT, CDR2 YYEEEE. CDR3 length: 15 residues. Trimming stripped 4 bases from V and 5 bases from J, with 18 bases between. The CDR3 here is CASSPTGGSVYGYTF. The sequenced CDR3 bases are TGTGCCAGCAGCCCAACCGGGGGGTCTGTATATGGC.

About this clone itself: The observed sequence ends 3 residues before the CDR3 terminus, with the missing tail filled in from the germline J gene. The chain links TRBV7-8 to TRBJ1-1; TRBD1 matches 7 bases. CDR3 length equals 15 residues. V dropped 5 bases and J dropped 5; count of bases not matched to a gene: 11. Per germline, CDR1 SGHVS and CDR2 FQNEAQ. CDR3 bases read: TGTGCCAGCAGCATCCTTCAGACAGGGAGAACTGAA. It yields the protein CASSILQTGRTE. The whole CDR3 region reads CASSILQTGRTEAFF.

A note on this clone: From the germline J gene comes the end of the CDR3, since the read stops 3 residues before it. The chain carries TRBV6-1 and TRBJ1-1; 11 positions match TRBD1. This CDR3 region has 17 residues. CDR1 and CDR2 (germline): MNHNS, SASEGT. V shed 0 bases and J 0 bases; nucleotides not matched to a gene: 3. CDR3 amino acids: CASSEAWTGGLNTEAFF. The sequenced part of the CDR3 DNA is TGTGCCAGCAGTGAAGCCTGGACAGGGGGCCTGAACACTGAA.

Comment on this clone: The read finishes 3 residues shy of the CDR3 end, and the germline J gene is used to complete it. The genes are TRBV7-9 and TRBJ2-3, with a possible D match to TRBD2 (6 bases). The germline V and J ends were trimmed by 5 bases and 8 bases, with 8 bases remaining between them. This CDR3 has 11 amino acids. Germline loops: CDR1 SEHNR, CDR2 FQNEAQ (reference sequence). The chain's CDR3 is CASSRGSTQYF. The DNA read from the CDR3 is TGTGCCAGCAGCCGGGGGTCTACG.

Concerning this clone itself: The read is 3 residues too short to cover the CDR3 end, so that end is filled in from the germline J gene. The genes are TRBV7-2 and TRBJ1-5, with D perhaps matching TRBD1 (6 bases). V gave up 6 bases and J gave up 3 bases, with 12 bases separating them. The CDR3 runs 14 residues. The germline gives CDR1 SGHTA, CDR2 FQGNSA. CDR3: CASRLTGSNQPQHF. The CDR3 bases that were read are TGTGCCAGCAGATTGACAGGATCCAATCAGCCC. The complete variable domain, with remaining parts taken from reference TRBV7-2 and TRBJ1-5, reads GAGVSQSPSNKVTEKGKDVELRCDPISGHTALYWYRQSLGQGLEFLIYFQGNSAPDKSGLPSDRFSAERTGGSVSTLTIQRTQQEDSAVYLCASRLTGSNQPQHFGDGTRLSIL.

A remark on this clone: Read coverage stops 3 residues before the CDR3 terminus; the germline J gene supplies the remainder. The chain couples TRBV6-2 or TRBV6-3 to TRBJ2-1, with 11 bases identical to TRBD2. The V segment lost 7 bases and the J segment 5 bases; nucleotides outside the gene matches: 7. Looked up from germline, CDR1 is MNHEY and CDR2 is SVGEGT. The CDR3 runs to 15 residues. The CDR3 is CASTILAGADNEQFF. The sequenced part of the CDR3 DNA is TGTGCCAGCACCATACTAGCGGGAGCAGACAATGAG.

As regards this clone: The read ends 3 residues before the CDR3 terminus; that terminus is restored from the germline J gene. V usage is TRBV6-1 and J usage is TRBJ1-5; tentatively, D is TRBD1 (6 bases). This CDR3 spans 16 amino acids. Germline lookup yields CDR1 MNHNS and CDR2 SASEGT. Trimming left V 4 bases short and J 5 bases short, with 18 bases between. The CDR3 loop is CASSGRDTKRDQPQHF. Partial CDR3 DNA: TGTGCCAGCAGTGGCCGGGACACCAAACGGGATCAGCCC.

The covered CDR3 bases are TGTGCCAGTAGAAGGACAGGGGGAAGAGAGACC. Translating it yields CASRRTGGRET. The whole CDR3 reads CASRRTGGRETQYF. The chain is built from TRBV19 and TRBJ2-5, with 10 nucleotides matching TRBD1. Read sequence stops 3 residues before the CDR3 end, and the germline J gene provides the missing end. The CDR3 has 14 residues. Looked up from germline, CDR1 is LNHDA and CDR2 is SQIVND (reference sequence). With V trimmed by 6 bases and J by 4 bases, 5 bases remained unmatched.

As for this clone: The sequence runs out 3 residues before the end of the CDR3; the remainder is reconstructed from the germline J gene. The V and J genes are TRBV18 and TRBJ2-3; D is perhaps TRBD2 (7 bases). CDR3 length equals 16 residues. Trimming removed 0 bases from V and 2 bases from J, with 12 bases in between. In germline, CDR1 is KGHSH, CDR2 LQKENI. CDR3 residues: CASSPPRGGVTDTQYF. The covered CDR3 bases are TGTGCCAGCTCACCACCAAGGGGGGGGGTCACAGATACG. Drawing the rest from reference TRBV18 and TRBJ2-3, the complete variable domain is NAGVMQNPRHLVRRRGQEARLRCSPMKGHSHVYWYRQLPEEGLKFMVYLQKENIIDESGMPKERFSAEFPKEGPSILRIQQVVRGDSAAYFCASSPPRGGVTDTQYFGPGTRLTVL.

About this clone itself: The read gets to within 3 residues of the CDR3 end, and the germline J gene fills in the rest. The rearrangement links TRBV18 to TRBJ1-1; the D gene is possibly TRBD1 (6 bases). The V gene's germline CDR1 is KGHSH and CDR2 LQKENI. The CDR3 spans 13 residues. V was trimmed by 2 bases and J by 7 bases, leaving 11 bases between them. The part of the CDR3 DNA that was read is TGTGCCAGCTCACCAGGGGGCGCGGTTGAA. As protein: CASSPGGAVE. Given in full, the CDR3 is CASSPGGAVEAFF. The whole variable domain, remainder taken from reference TRBV18 and TRBJ1-1, is NAGVMQNPRHLVRRRGQEARLRCSPMKGHSHVYWYRQLPEEGLKFMVYLQKENIIDESGMPKERFSAEFPKEGPSILRIQQVVRGDSAAYFCASSPGGAVEAFFGQGTRLTVV.

Partial CDR3 DNA: TGTGCCAGTACAGTGGCCCCTGGAAACACC. It yields the protein CASTVAPGNT. The CDR3 as a whole reads CASTVAPGNTIYF. This chain connects TRBV19 to TRBJ1-3; D call uncertain. The CDR3 goes on 3 residues after the read ends, and that part is filled in from the germline J gene. The V and J ends lost 7 bases and 2 bases respectively, with 9 bases between them. This CDR3 region has 13 residues. Germline V gene lookup returns CDR1 LNHDA and CDR2 SQIVND (reference sequence).

As for this clone: Sequencing ends 3 residues short of the CDR3 end; the germline J gene provides the rest. The V gene is TRBV20-1, the J gene TRBJ2-2; 8 nucleotides match TRBD1. The CDR3 has 17 amino acids. Losses at the gene ends were 0 bases for V and 4 bases for J; bases not matched to a gene: 10. Germline V gives CDR1 DFQATT, CDR2 SNEGSKA (reference sequence). The covered CDR3 bases are TGCAGTGCTAGAGACCGGGCAGGGGGCGTCAGCACCGGGGAG. Protein sequence: CSARDRAGGVSTGE. Given in full, the CDR3 is CSARDRAGGVSTGELFF.